This note documents a single T cell receptor beta chain sequence. Its antigen is currently not known. No much larger clone is present one base from it, and per-base qualities are unavailable. TCRbeta CDR3 regions were amplified from genomic DNA using the immunoSEQ Assay, a bias-controlled multiplex PCR. The published analysis was carried out like this. The number of nucleated cells in each sample was estimated by amplification of reference gene primers within the assay. Sequence reads were collapsed and filtered to measure the absolute abundance of every unique TCRbeta CDR3 rearrangement. For each sample, productive Simpson clonality was calculated by taking the square root of Simpson's diversity index across productive rearrangements. The source is immuneACCESS, and TCRdb retained only in-frame sequences with V and J called. Part of the clones is not carried over; for the studies checked, unresolved V genes explain less than half of this, and the remainder is unexplained. That table furnishes V, J and clone size, whereas the DNA furnished D and trimming. The sample profile shows under 350,000 clones; about 88% of them were found once. The ten largest clones capture around 3.6% of the sample.

From the cysteine up to the phenylalanine, the CDR3 has a length of 15 residues. Only the CDR3 DNA is retained, 45 bases long and in frame from the first base. In the germline V gene, CDR1 corresponds to SGHRS and CDR2 to YFSETQ. The germline V end is reduced by 4 bases and the J end by 1 base; junction bases left unmatched: 5. The record originates from a study of blood T cell repertoires in COVID-19 (dated by TCRdb to between 2020 and 2021). At the level of the whole study: Samples covering the acute and convalescent phases of COVID-19 were provided by collaborators in the United States, Italy and Spain. Where HLA class I and class II types were available, the types were taken from metadata supplied by the sample provider, not from assay-based typing. The repertoires were released in a freely available public database intended as a resource for research on the immune response to SARS-CoV-2. Sample metadata almost always included a de-identified subject ID, COVID-19 status, age in years and sex. The dataset comprised deeply sampled blood TCRbeta repertoires from subjects exposed to, actively infected with, or recovered from COVID-19. Samples were obtained from the ongoing ImmuneRACE study (first 160 participants) and from approximately 1,200 subjects provided by 6 global collaborators. The prospective study material was composed of cDNA or gDNA derived from T cells, B-cell-depleted T cells, or PBMCs. Overall study outcomes, separate from this receptor: The quantity of clinical and demographic metadata differed by source and by participant and was supplied without curation.

The collaborating institutions used their own protocols to collect whole blood in K2EDTA tubes. For TCRbeta analysis, collaborators shipped samples in one of three forms: frozen whole blood, isolated PBMCs, or DNA extracted from either of those sample types. Sequenced sample: peripheral blood. Recombination connected TRBV5-1 to TRBJ1-3; 7 bases in the middle match TRBD1. This TCR was sampled from a man younger than 30 with active or convalescent COVID-19. The encoded CDR3 is CASSPGDSSGNTIYF. The sequenced DNA is TGCGCCAGCAGCCCTGGGGACAGTTCTGGAAACACCATATATTTT.